This T cell receptor beta chain was captured in a study of post-analysis software for immune sequencing data. As for the study in general: Disease courses included relapsing-remitting, secondary progressive and progressive-relapsing multiple sclerosis.

Study-level findings and limits: The study found TRBV5-6, TRBV5-1 and TRBV20-1 among five or six TRBV segments more frequent in patients than controls.

The TCR beta cDNA libraries carried unique molecular identifiers. Out of about 0.95 to 10 million T cells, about 520,000 cDNA molecules were generated. TCRdb re-called the PCR reads with MiXCR, one entry per CDR3 protein. The sample consists of 450,000 or so distinct CDR3 sequences, under 55% of them appearing once. For this clonotype: Its specificity is unknown.

Germline V gene lookup returns CDR1 SGHRS and CDR2 YFSETQ. The V gene lost 0 bases and the J gene lost 3 bases, with 13 bases spanning the gap. The CDR3 is 16 amino acids. The receptor's source is a girl aged 10-17 years with multiple sclerosis. The sequencing sample was made of blood. The genes are TRBV5-1 and TRBJ2-4; possible D gene TRBD1, 5 bases. Here the CDR3 DNA reads TGCGCCAGCAGCTTGGGGGCAGGGTTAGACAAAAACATTCAGTACTTC. Protein product: CASSLGAGLDKNIQYF. The full variable domain, rest sourced from reference TRBV5-1 and TRBJ2-4, is KAGVTQTPRYLIKTRGQQVTLSCSPISGHRSVSWYQQTPGQGLQFLFEYFSETQRNKGNFPGRFSGRQFSNSRSEMNVSTLELGDSALYLCASSLGAGLDKNIQYFGAGTRLSVL.